One and the same sample provided the 3 T cell receptor beta chains below, sequenced in a study of cytomegalovirus exposure and HLA in healthy donors. The PCR employed 60 Vbeta primers together with 13 Jbeta primers. Libraries were prepared by immunoSEQ multiplex PCR; TCRdb keeps only in-frame clonotypes and omits some of them. This table has 70,000 to 95,000 clones, approximately 56% appearing once. Input material: PBMCs. These receptors all come from a woman aged 25 to 39 in good health and CMV-seropositive.

The chain couples TRBV18 to TRBJ2-5; 7 nucleotides align to TRBD1. Germline V gives CDR1 KGHSH, CDR2 LQKENI. V gave up 4 bases and J gave up 4 bases; unmatched junction bases: 6. The CDR3 consists of 14 residues. The CDR3 DNA sequence: TGTGCCAGCTCACTGACAGGGCAGCGAGAGACCCAGTACTTC. This encodes CASSLTGQRETQYF. Full variable domain (missing parts from reference TRBV18 and TRBJ2-5): NAGVMQNPRHLVRRRGQEARLRCSPMKGHSHVYWYRQLPEEGLKFMVYLQKENIIDESGMPKERFSAEFPKEGPSILRIQQVVRGDSAAYFCASSLTGQRETQYFGPGTRLLVL.

Only a few counts were recorded for this clone. J is TRBJ2-7 and V is TRBV27; TRBD2 is a possible D gene (5 bases). The CDR3 consists of 15 residues. Looked up from germline, CDR1 is MNHEY and CDR2 is SMNVEV (reference sequence). The V end lost 6 bases, the J end lost 4 bases, and 19 bases lay between the germline ends. CDR3 nucleotides: TGTGCCAGCAGATCCCGTCTACGGGAAGGGTACGAGCAGTACTTC. The encoded protein is CASRSRLREGYEQYF.

This chain connects TRBV6-5 to TRBJ2-7; 9 bases are a match to TRBD1. The CDR3 covers 13 residues. Trimming took 8 bases from V and 6 from J; bases not matched to a gene: 8. Germline V gene data show CDR1 as MNHEY and CDR2 as SVGAGI. The CDR3 loop reads CASRRDRVFEQYF. CDR3 coding DNA: TGTGCCAGCCGCCGGGACAGGGTGTTCGAGCAGTACTTC.